The 25 T cell receptor beta chains given below trace back to one sample, sequenced in a study of blood T cell repertoires in COVID-19. The table came from immunoSEQ multiplex PCR; TCRdb's copy has only in-frame clones and leaves some out. Of some 35,000 clones listed, about 80% are singletons. Sample: peripheral blood. The receptors come from a man between 65 and 85 years old with acute or convalescent COVID-19.

CDR3 sequence reads: CASSYLSGRAPYEQYF. The CDR3 nucleotides are TGTGCCAGCAGTTATCTCAGCGGGAGGGCCCCCTACGAGCAGTACTTC. The chain has TRBV6-2 or TRBV6-3 and TRBJ2-7; 10 bases fit TRBD2. The CDR3 has 16 residues. V gave up 3 bases and J gave up 2 bases; unmatched junction bases: 7. The germline CDR1 and CDR2 sequences are MNHEY and SVGEGT.

The V gene is TRBV30, the J gene TRBJ2-5; D might be TRBD1 (6 bases). The V end was cut by 5 bases, the J end by 4 bases, with 14 bases between. Germline CDR1 reads GTSNPN; CDR2 reads SVGIG (reference sequence). This CDR3 is 13 amino acids long. Here the CDR3 reads CAWGQMYLETQYF. CDR3 sequence (DNA): TGTGCCTGGGGACAGATGTACCTAGAGACCCAGTACTTC.

V usage is TRBV28 and J usage is TRBJ2-6; the D gene is possibly TRBD1 (6 bases). CDR3 length: 15 residues. V lost 3 bases to trimming and J lost 4 bases, with 10 bases between them. Germline V lookup: CDR1 MDHEN, CDR2 SYDVKM. The CDR3 protein is CASSFRGPGANVLTF. DNA for the CDR3: TGTGCCAGCAGTTTCAGGGGACCCGGGGCCAACGTCCTGACTTTC.

In this sample, this clone turned up a few times. This chain joins TRBV9 and TRBJ2-7; D may be TRBD2 (6 bases). CDR1 SGDLS and CDR2 YYNGEE come from the germline V gene. Trimming took 3 bases from V and 1 from J, leaving 11 bases between them. The CDR3 runs to 14 residues. For the CDR3, the DNA is TGTGCCAGCAGCGACCCTAGCGAATCCTACGAGCAGTACTTC. Its protein product is CASSDPSESYEQYF.

The chain uses TRBV24-1 and TRBJ2-7, with a tentative D call TRBD2 (6 bases). Germline CDR1 is KGHDR and CDR2 is SFDVKD. CDR3 size: 15 residues. Trimming shortened V by 7 bases and J by 3 bases, and 18 bases separated the two germline ends. This CDR3 is CATRKQGDFYYEQYF. The CDR3 DNA reads as TGTGCCACCAGGAAACAAGGGGACTTCTACTACGAGCAGTACTTC.

The rearrangement links TRBV19 to TRBJ2-1, with D perhaps matching TRBD1 (6 bases). The CDR3 extends over 15 amino acids. The V gene lost 4 bases and the J gene lost 0 bases, with 10 bases spanning the gap. Germline CDR1 is LNHDA and CDR2 is SQIVND (reference sequence). CDR3 in amino acids: CASSRLTGSYNEQFF. The CDR3 DNA is TGTGCCAGTAGTAGGTTGACAGGCTCCTACAATGAGCAGTTCTTC.

The chain combines TRBV7-2 with TRBJ2-1; D remains ambiguous. This CDR3 has 12 amino acids. The germline V and J ends were trimmed by 5 bases and 10 bases, with 12 bases remaining between them. Per germline, CDR1 SGHTA and CDR2 FQGNSA. The CDR3 region is CASSPSRWEQFF. The DNA for the CDR3 is TGTGCCAGCAGCCCCAGTCGTTGGGAGCAGTTCTTC.

J is TRBJ1-1 and V is TRBV30, with D tentatively TRBD1 (6 bases). This CDR3 contains 15 residues. V lost 1 base and J lost 4, with 16 bases in between. CDR1 is GTSNPN and CDR2 is SVGIG in the germline V gene (reference sequence). In DNA form, the CDR3 reads TGTGCCTGGAGTGGCAGGGGAAGAATTACCACTGAAGCTTTCTTT. This codes for CAWSGRGRITTEAFF.

The chain is built from TRBV27 and TRBJ1-2; the D gene is possibly TRBD1 (5 bases). Trimming took off 4 bases at V and 2 bases at J, with 14 bases between the two ends. In germline, CDR1 is MNHEY, CDR2 SMNVEV (reference sequence). The CDR3 has 15 amino acids. CDR3 nucleotides: TGTGCCAGCAGTTCAAACAGGTCCCCAAACTATGGCTACACCTTC. Translated, it gives CASSSNRSPNYGYTF.

This clone was seen just once. The V gene is TRBV25-1, the J gene TRBJ2-1, with D possibly being TRBD2 (5 bases). Germline V gene data show CDR1 as MGHDK and CDR2 as SYGVNS. CDR3 size: 15 residues. The ends were cut back, 3 bases at V and 5 bases at J, with 14 bases in the middle. This CDR3 reads CASSDGRLADNEQFF. The CDR3 DNA reads as TGTGCCAGCAGTGATGGGCGGCTAGCCGACAATGAGCAGTTCTTC.

The chain combines TRBV27 with TRBJ1-4; a weak D match, TRBD1 (6 bases). V lost 3 bases to trimming and J lost 5 bases, with 10 bases between them. Germline lookup yields CDR1 MNHEY and CDR2 SMNVEV (reference sequence). The CDR3 loop spans 14 amino acids. CDR3 DNA: TGTGCCAGCAGTTTCGACAGGTTAAATGAAAAACTGTTTTTT. Its translation: CASSFDRLNEKLFF.

This chain uses TRBV27 with TRBJ1-6; D not resolved. Germline V gene lookup returns CDR1 MNHEY and CDR2 SMNVEV (reference sequence). This CDR3 comprises 16 residues. Trimming pared 2 bases from V and 0 bases from J, leaving 8 bases between. Written as DNA, the CDR3 is TGTGCCAGCAGTTTAAAACCGAGCTCCTATAATTCACCCCTCCACTTT. It encodes CASSLKPSSYNSPLHF.

The chain employs TRBV4-1 and TRBJ2-2; 8 nucleotides line up with TRBD2. The V segment lost 5 bases and the J segment 4 bases; nucleotides outside the gene matches: 6. The CDR3 runs 15 residues. Germline V gene data show CDR1 as MGHRA and CDR2 as YSYEKL. CDR3 in DNA: TGCGCCAGCAGCAAACCGGGACTAGGCACCGGGGAGCTGTTTTTT. It specifies CASSKPGLGTGELFF.

The chain couples TRBV2 to TRBJ1-2, with D unresolved. Germline CDR1 SNHLY, CDR2 FYNNEI. The CDR3 length is 14 residues. The V end lost 6 bases, the J end lost 4 bases, and 15 bases lay between the germline ends. The CDR3 protein is CASRLTELPYGYTF. DNA for the CDR3: TGTGCCAGCAGGTTGACTGAACTACCCTATGGCTACACCTTC. Complete variable domain (other parts from reference TRBV2 and TRBJ1-2): EPEVTQTPSHQVTQMGQEVILRCVPISNHLYFYWYRQILGQKVEFLVSFYNNEISEKSEIFDDQFSVERPDGSNFTLKIRSTKLEDSAMYFCASRLTELPYGYTFGSGTRLTVV.

The chain employs TRBV7-9 and TRBJ1-2, with 10 bases that match TRBD1. Germline loops: CDR1 SEHNR, CDR2 FQNEAQ (reference sequence). V shed 5 bases, J shed 0 bases, and the junction held 9 bases outside the gene matches. This CDR3 has 17 residues. Here the CDR3 reads CASSTRDRGIPNYGYTF. The CDR3 coding sequence is TGTGCCAGCAGCACCCGGGACAGGGGCATCCCTAACTATGGCTACACCTTC.

The V call is TRBV5-1, the J call TRBJ1-2; D is unresolved. Germline V CDR1 and CDR2: SGHRS, YFSETQ. This CDR3 contains 17 residues. The V and J ends lost 0 bases and 4 bases respectively, with 19 bases between them. CDR3 DNA sequence: TGCGCCAGCAGCTTGGGTCGGACGCGGGAACTGGCCTATGGCTACACCTTC. Residues: CASSLGRTRELAYGYTF.

The rearrangement joins TRBV7-9 to TRBJ2-3; 8 bases match TRBD1. Germline CDR1 reads SEHNR; CDR2 reads FQNEAQ (reference sequence). The length of the CDR3 is 13 residues. V lost 4 bases and J lost 4; bases outside the gene matches: 1. CDR3 coding DNA: TGTGCCAGCAGCTCCAGGGGGCCAGATACGCAGTATTTT. Protein product: CASSSRGPDTQYF.

The chain uses TRBV7-2 and TRBJ1-5, with D unresolved. Germline V gene data show CDR1 as SGHTA and CDR2 as FQGNSA. Trimming shortened V by 2 bases and J by 2 bases, and 7 bases separated the two germline ends. This CDR3 is built from 14 residues. The CDR3 DNA follows: TGTGCCAGCAGCTTACGGGAAGGCAATCAGCCCCAGCATTTT. Translating gives CASSLREGNQPQHF.

The V and J genes are TRBV4-3 and TRBJ2-6; D is unresolved. Trimming cost V 1 base and J 0 bases, with 7 bases left between them. The CDR3 is made up of 16 amino acids. Germline V gives CDR1 LGHNA, CDR2 YSLEER. The CDR3, as DNA: TGCGCCAGCAGCCAAGGATCTAACTCTGGGGCCAACGTCCTGACTTTC. It yields the protein CASSQGSNSGANVLTF.

The CDR3 is CASSSLSAGGPAEQFF. The CDR3 bases are TGTGCCAGCAGCTCCCTCAGCGCGGGGGGCCCCGCTGAGCAGTTCTTC. The chain joins TRBV11-2 to TRBJ2-1; 8 bases match TRBD2. The V segment lost 4 bases and the J segment 9 bases; nucleotides outside the gene matches: 14. Per germline, CDR1 SGHAT and CDR2 FQNNGV. The CDR3 totals 16 residues.

This chain links TRBV25-1 with TRBJ2-5; TRBD2 might be the D (5 bases). The germline gives CDR1 MGHDK, CDR2 SYGVNS. The CDR3 sequence is 12 residues long. The V end lost 3 bases, the J end lost 8 bases, and 10 bases lay between the germline ends. The CDR3 region has the DNA TGTGCCAGCAGTGATCCTGGACTCACCCAGTACTTC. This encodes CASSDPGLTQYF.

The chain joins TRBV11-2 to TRBJ1-1, with 7 nucleotides matching TRBD1. Germline CDR1 reads SGHAT; CDR2 reads FQNNGV. J lost 2 bases, V lost 5 bases, and 8 bases had no gene match. This CDR3 is 15 amino acids long. In DNA, the CDR3 is TGTGCCAGCAGCCCCCGGGACAGATTTAACACTGAAGCTTTCTTT. Encoded protein: CASSPRDRFNTEAFF.

V is TRBV19 and J is TRBJ2-1, with 12 bases that match TRBD2. The CDR3 runs 15 residues. From germline, CDR1 is LNHDA and CDR2 SQIVND (reference sequence). The junction had 5 bases not matched to a gene; V was cut back by 9 bases and J by 2 bases. CDR3 DNA sequence: TGTGCCAGCCCACTAGCGGGGGGAACCTACAATGAGCAGTTCTTC. Amino acid sequence: CASPLAGGTYNEQFF.

The chain recombines TRBV27 with TRBJ1-2; 7 bases agree with TRBD1. The CDR3 extends over 14 amino acids. V trimming: 8 bases; J trimming: 5 bases; junction bases outside the gene matches: 11. CDR1 MNHEY and CDR2 SMNVEV come from the germline V gene (reference sequence). This CDR3 is CASAPDRANYGYTF. The CDR3 bases are TGTGCCAGCGCCCCTGACAGGGCGAATTATGGCTACACCTTC.

The J gene is TRBJ1-5, the V gene TRBV6-5, with D hard to call. This CDR3 is 15 amino acids long. Germline-derived CDR1 and CDR2 are MNHEY and SVGAGI. V gave up 0 bases and J gave up 0 bases, with 6 bases separating them. The CDR3 region has the DNA TGTGCCAGCAGTTACTCGAGAAATAGCAATCAGCCCCAGCATTTT. Protein sequence: CASSYSRNSNQPQHF.